The 30 T cell receptor beta chains in this list originate from one sample, sequenced in a study of naive and memory T cell subsets (dated by TCRdb to about 2017). The study described a robust, sensitive protocol for amplifying, sequencing and analyzing TCRs, using 3' ligation of a UMI-containing oligonucleotide to TCR cDNA. The method behind the library was 5' RACE. Sequencing was carried out with an Illumina MiSeq. The ligated cDNA was amplified in four rounds of PCR with nested alpha and beta constant region primers together with the SP2 primer. TCRdb redid the processing of the public reads, applying fastp at Q25 and MiXCR, and retained in-frame beta chains. Identical CDR3 proteins give one entry, which carries the most common genes and DNA. Within this sample are more than 45,000 distinct CDR3 sequences, with about 4.4% of them counted one time only. The biggest ten clones account for 0.7% to 0.9% of the sample.

All receptors derive from a female donor in good health.

This clonotype was seen repeatedly, ten times or more. This chain connects TRBV28 to TRBJ1-2; tentatively, D is TRBD1 (5 bases). Trimming stripped 4 bases from V and 8 bases from J, with 14 bases between. Germline CDR1 is MDHEN and CDR2 is SYDVKM. CDR3 length equals 13 residues. The CDR3 bases are TGTGCCAGCAGTTCCCACGGGGCCGGGGGCTACACCTTC. As protein: CASSSHGAGGYTF.

This clonotype was counted ten times or more. This chain joins TRBV5-1 and TRBJ1-2; D might be TRBD1 (5 bases). CDR3 length equals 15 residues. V lost 3 bases, J lost 0 bases, and 12 bases lay in between. Per germline, CDR1 SGHRS and CDR2 YFSETQ. CDR3 sequence (DNA): TGCGCCAGCAGCTACGGACCAGGGACTAACTATGGCTACACCTTC. Translating gives CASSYGPGTNYGYTF.

Note on this clonotype: This may arise from a read error, as a much more abundant clone is one base away. CDR3 amino acids: CTSSLGDYEQYF. Written as DNA, the CDR3 is TGTACCAGCAGTTTAGGGGACTACGAGCAGTACTTC. The rearrangement joins TRBV28 to TRBJ2-7, with D perhaps TRBD1 (5 bases). Per the germline V gene, CDR1 is MDHEN and CDR2 is SYDVKM. This CDR3 comprises 12 residues. Supplemented by reference TRBV28 and TRBJ2-7, the full variable domain reads DVKVTQSSRYLVKRTGEKVFLECVQDMDHENMFWYRQDPGLGLRLIYFSYDVKMKEKGDIPEGYSVSREKKERFSLILESASTNQTSMYLCTSSLGDYEQYFGPGTRLTVT.

This clonotype was found a few times. Compared with germline, one end of the junction differs, possibly owing to a read error. The J gene is TRBJ2-7, the V gene TRBV6-6; 8 nucleotides align to TRBD1. The CDR3 runs to 15 residues. The germline V gene has CDR1 MNHNY and CDR2 SVGAGI (reference sequence). The CDR3 DNA is TGTGCCAGCAGCTACTCCGGGACAGGTTTCTACGAGCAGTACTTC. Translated: CASSYSGTGFYEQYF.

This clonotype was counted ten times or more. This chain's CDR3 is CASSLGISAQIPQYF. The CDR3 region has the DNA TGTGCCAGCAGCTTGGGGATTAGCGCCCAGATCCCGCAGTATTTT. V and J are TRBV5-6 and TRBJ2-3, with D possibly matching TRBD2 (5 bases). Germline CDR1 is SGHDT and CDR2 is YYEEEE. The CDR3 has 15 amino acids. V was trimmed by 0 bases and J by 10 bases, leaving 18 bases between them.

This clonotype occurred many times. This chain uses TRBV7-8 with TRBJ2-2; D unclear. CDR3 length: 14 amino acids. The V gene's germline CDR1 is SGHVS and CDR2 FQNEAQ. Trimming pared 1 base from V and 4 bases from J, leaving 7 bases between. In DNA, the CDR3 is TGTGCCAGCAGCTTAGACTGGGGCACCGGGGAGCTGTTTTTT. Its protein product is CASSLDWGTGELFF.

Of note for this clonotype: A much larger clone lies a single base off, so this may be a read error. The chain carries TRBV6-5 and TRBJ2-7; unclear D gene. Germline-derived CDR1 and CDR2 are MNHEY and SVGAGI. The CDR3 has 13 residues. With 5 bases removed from V and 6 bases from J, the gap between germline ends came to 14 bases. The CDR3 protein is CASSRGIGGEQYF. CDR3 bases: TGTGCCAGCAGTCGTGGCATCGGCGGCGAGCAGTACTTC.

This clonotype was counted at least ten times. The chain is built from TRBV3-1 and TRBJ1-5, with no clear D. Deletions cut 0 bases from V and 0 bases from J, with 12 bases between. Germline V gives CDR1 LGHDT, CDR2 YNNKEL (reference sequence). The length of the CDR3 is 17 residues. CDR3 in DNA: TGTGCCAGCAGCCAAGATCACAACGGACTTAGCAATCAGCCCCAGCATTTT. The encoded protein is CASSQDHNGLSNQPQHF. The full variable domain, rest sourced from reference TRBV3-1 and TRBJ1-5, is DTAVSQTPKYLVTQMGNDKSIKCEQNLGHDTMYWYKQDSKKFLKIMFSYNNKELIINETVPNRFSPKSPDKAHLNLHINSLELGDSAVYFCASSQDHNGLSNQPQHFGDGTRLSIL.

In this sample, this clonotype turned up many times. The J gene is TRBJ1-5, the V gene TRBV29-1; a possible D gene is TRBD1 (6 bases). Germline V gene lookup returns CDR1 SQVTM and CDR2 ANQGSEA. The CDR3 consists of 12 residues. CDR3 amino acids: CSFLGGRQPQHF. DNA of the CDR3: TGCAGTTTTTTGGGGGGGCGGCAGCCCCAGCATTTT.

This clonotype was seen ten or more times. This chain connects TRBV5-4 to TRBJ2-7; TRBD2 matches at 8 bases. The CDR3 runs to 15 residues. Germline loops: CDR1 SGHNT, CDR2 YYREEE (reference sequence). V lost 4 bases, J lost 3 bases, and 9 bases stayed unmatched. The CDR3 protein is CASSPLAGGYYEQYF. The CDR3 DNA sequence: TGTGCCAGCAGCCCCCTAGCGGGCGGTTACTACGAGCAGTACTTC.

Ten or more counts support this clonotype. The J gene is TRBJ2-7, the V gene TRBV28; no clear D. The CDR3 runs to 12 residues. Trimming removed 4 bases at V and 5 bases at J, with 9 bases between. Germline V gives CDR1 MDHEN, CDR2 SYDVKM. CDR3 sequence: CASSSPVDEQYF. Here the CDR3 DNA reads TGTGCCAGCAGTTCGCCGGTGGACGAGCAGTACTTC.

In its sample, this clonotype was seen many times. The genes are TRBV27 and TRBJ2-1; D uncertain. With 3 bases removed from V and 6 bases from J, the gap between germline ends came to 6 bases. The CDR3 spans 12 residues. CDR1 MNHEY and CDR2 SMNVEV come from the germline V gene (reference sequence). The chain's CDR3 is CASSFQRNEQFF. The CDR3 DNA reads TGTGCCAGCAGTTTCCAGCGCAATGAGCAGTTCTTC.

The V and J genes are TRBV25-1 and TRBJ2-3, with a possible D match to TRBD1 (5 bases). V lost 5 bases and J 1 base, leaving 10 bases between the germline ends. Germline V CDR1 and CDR2: MGHDK, SYGVNS. CDR3 length equals 14 residues. CDR3 coding DNA: TGTGCCAGCAGTCTCAGGGTTGGCACAGATACGCAGTATTTT. It translates to CASSLRVGTDTQYF. Complete variable domain (other parts from reference TRBV25-1 and TRBJ2-3): EADIYQTPRYLVIGTGKKITLECSQTMGHDKMYWYQQDPGMELHLIHYSYGVNSTEKGDLSSESTVSRIRTEHFPLTLESARPSHTSQYLCASSLRVGTDTQYFGPGTRLTVL.

This clonotype came up many times. The CDR3 DNA reads as TGTGCCAGCAGCTTAGCCATAACAAGCTCCTACAATGAGCAGTTCTTC. Amino acids: CASSLAITSSYNEQFF. This sequence joins TRBV11-2 and TRBJ2-1; no firm D call. The CDR3 spans 16 residues. The V end lost 1 base, the J end lost 0 bases, and 10 bases lay between the germline ends. Germline loops: CDR1 SGHAT, CDR2 FQNNGV.

In this sample, this clonotype turned up many times. The V gene is TRBV5-1, the J gene TRBJ2-7; the match to TRBD2 covers 11 bases. This CDR3 spans 16 amino acids. Per the germline V gene, CDR1 is SGHRS and CDR2 is YFSETQ. V dropped 6 bases and J dropped 1; count of bases not matched to a gene: 9. CDR3 nucleotide sequence: TGCGCCAGCACCCCGAGGGGGACTAGCGGATCCTACGAGCAGTACTTC. Protein sequence: CASTPRGTSGSYEQYF.

This clonotype was counted many times. The gene calls are TRBV9 and TRBJ1-4; D might be TRBD1 (6 bases). Trimming took 1 base from V and 4 from J, leaving 11 bases between them. This CDR3 contains 15 residues. Germline V gene lookup returns CDR1 SGDLS and CDR2 YYNGEE. CDR3 in amino acids: CASSVRGSDNEKLFF. As DNA, the CDR3 is TGTGCCAGCAGCGTAAGGGGGTCCGATAATGAAAAACTGTTTTTT.

This clonotype was counted only a few times. The chain couples TRBV14 to TRBJ2-3, with D possibly being TRBD1 (5 bases). The CDR3 spans 15 residues. V lost 3 bases, J lost 3 bases, and 13 bases lay in between. Looked up from germline, CDR1 is SGHDN and CDR2 is FVKESK. CDR3 sequence reads: CASSQTPAGTDTQYF. The CDR3 region has the DNA TGTGCCAGCAGCCAGACACCCGCAGGGACAGATACGCAGTATTTT.

Ten or more counts support this clonotype. This chain connects TRBV18 to TRBJ1-1; no firm D call. The CDR3 has 20 residues. Trimming cost V 1 base and J 3 bases, with 27 bases left between them. Germline-derived CDR1 and CDR2 are KGHSH and LQKENI. Here the CDR3 DNA reads TGTGCCAGCTCACCACTTACAGTGAACAAAGGTCCGGGCCGGGACACTGAAGCTTTCTTT. Translation gives CASSPLTVNKGPGRDTEAFF.

Ten or more counts support this clonotype. The chain links TRBV4-1 to TRBJ1-2, with TRBD1 matching 7 bases. Trimming cost V 6 bases and J 6 bases; bases outside gene matches: 10. The CDR3 extends over 14 amino acids. Germline V gene sequence: CDR1 MGHRA, CDR2 YSYEKL. CDR3 coding DNA: TGCGCCAGCAGAGAAGACAGGGCGGACGATGGCTACACCTTC. This gives the protein CASREDRADDGYTF.

This clonotype has at least ten counts. The V gene is TRBV28, the J gene TRBJ2-3, with 11 bases that match TRBD2. This CDR3 region has 15 residues. The trim removed 6 bases at V and 6 bases at J, leaving 8 bases unmatched. CDR1 and CDR2 from the germline V gene are MDHEN and SYDVKM. This chain's CDR3 is CASRDSGRAWDTQYF. As DNA, the CDR3 is TGTGCCAGCAGGGATAGCGGGAGGGCCTGGGATACGCAGTATTTT.

This clonotype has a count of ten or more. The chain couples TRBV20-1 to TRBJ2-7; D is perhaps TRBD1 (5 bases). CDR3 length: 13 residues. Germline CDR1 is DFQATT and CDR2 is SNEGSKA (reference sequence). The V end was cut by 5 bases, the J end by 2 bases, with 13 bases between. CDR3 sequence (DNA): TGCAGTGCTCTCAGGCCAGGGACCTACGAGCAGTACTTC. Encoded protein: CSALRPGTYEQYF.

This clonotype was seen many times. V is TRBV5-1 and J is TRBJ2-7; 9 bases align to TRBD1. CDR1 is SGHRS and CDR2 is YFSETQ in the germline V gene. CDR3 length: 13 amino acids. With 5 bases clipped from V and 4 bases from J, the junction kept 4 bases outside the gene matches. The CDR3 DNA follows: TGCGCCAGCAGGACGGGACAGGGTTACGAGCAGTACTTC. It codes for CASRTGQGYEQYF.

This clonotype showed up many times. V and J are TRBV7-2 and TRBJ1-5; 7 bases map to TRBD1. The CDR3 is 15 residues long. Germline assignment: CDR1 SGHTA and CDR2 FQGNSA. The junction had 8 bases not matched to a gene; V was cut back by 4 bases and J by 5 bases. CDR3 bases: TGTGCCAGCAGCTCCCAGGACAGGCCTGATCAGCCCCAGCATTTT. Translation gives CASSSQDRPDQPQHF.

This clonotype was detected many times. The chain uses TRBV20-1 and TRBJ1-1, with D maybe TRBD1 (6 bases). The CDR3 spans 12 residues. Germline CDR1 and CDR2: DFQATT and SNEGSKA (reference sequence). The V gene lost 1 base and the J gene lost 6 bases, with 9 bases spanning the gap. CDR3 amino acids: CSARGQAAEAFF. CDR3 nucleotides: TGCAGTGCTAGAGGACAGGCGGCTGAAGCTTTCTTT.

Note on this clonotype: A much larger clone lies one base from this, so it may be a read error. The chain employs TRBV29-1 and TRBJ2-5; D gene uncertain. CDR3 length: 12 amino acids. Germline V lookup: CDR1 SQVTM, CDR2 ANQGSEA. CDR3 loop: CNVGRVQETQYF. DNA for the CDR3: TGCAACGTTGGTAGGGTCCAAGAGACCCAGTACTTC.

As regards this clonotype: Given a much more abundant clone one base away, this may be a read error. The V gene is TRBV29-1, the J gene TRBJ1-5; D ambiguous. Trimming stripped 6 bases from V and 0 bases from J, with 12 bases between. This CDR3 is 14 amino acids long. Looked up from germline, CDR1 is SQVTM and CDR2 is ANQGSEA. CDR3 residues: CSVVDSNSNQPQHF. The CDR3 DNA sequence: TGCAGCGTAGTGGATAGCAATAGCAATCAGCCCCAGCATTTT.

Many counts were recorded for this clonotype. This chain joins TRBV3-1 and TRBJ2-7; weak D call: TRBD1 (6 bases). V shed 2 bases and J shed 5 bases, with 16 bases lying between them. This CDR3 region has 15 residues. CDR1 is LGHDT, CDR2 YNNKEL, per germline (reference sequence). CDR3 region: CASSQYDRPPDEQYF. The CDR3 DNA sequence: TGTGCCAGCAGCCAATATGACAGGCCCCCGGACGAGCAGTACTTC.

This clonotype was counted many times. J is TRBJ2-1 and V is TRBV5-1; weak D call: TRBD2 (6 bases). CDR1 and CDR2 (germline): SGHRS, YFSETQ. V lost 0 bases to trimming and J lost 6 bases, with 13 bases between them. This CDR3 is built from 15 residues. The CDR3 bases are TGCGCCAGCAGCTTGGAGGCAGCGGGCCTCAATGAGCAGTTCTTC. Translation: CASSLEAAGLNEQFF.

This clonotype was detected ten times or more. This chain joins TRBV5-1 and TRBJ2-1, with TRBD1 matching 8 bases. V dropped 1 base and J dropped 8; count of bases not matched to a gene: 5. This CDR3 is 14 amino acids long. The germline V gene has CDR1 SGHRS and CDR2 YFSETQ. The CDR3 loop reads CASSLRTGSYEQFF. CDR3 nucleotides: TGCGCCAGCAGCTTGAGGACAGGGAGCTATGAGCAGTTCTTC.

In this sample, this clonotype turned up many times. The chain carries TRBV7-9 and TRBJ1-5; D gene ambiguous. Trimming took 3 bases from V and 7 from J, leaving 7 bases between them. CDR3 length: 12 amino acids. Germline V CDR1 and CDR2: SEHNR, FQNEAQ (reference sequence). The CDR3 loop is CASSLERQPQHF. CDR3 DNA: TGTGCCAGCAGCTTGGAGAGGCAGCCCCAGCATTTT.